This TCR beta chain originates from a study of blood T cell repertoires in COVID-19. Study background: The United States, Italy and Spain supplied acute and convalescent COVID-19 samples. T cells, B-cell-depleted T cells, or PBMCs provided the cDNA or gDNA that served as material.

Original processing notes: By means of reference gene primer amplification, nucleated cell counts were estimated. Using immunoSEQ multiplex PCR, the repertoire was profiled, and TCRdb retains in-frame clones only, with some absent. The V and J calls and clone size were taken over from that table, and D and trimming were inferred from the DNA. The sample has under 200,000 clones; roughly 80% are singletons. Germline lookup yields CDR1 SEHNR and CDR2 FQNEAQ (reference sequence). The CDR3 extends over 19 amino acids. V gave up 1 base and J gave up 0 bases; unmatched junction bases: 9. This clone was seen more than once but under ten times.

The clonotype originates from a man in his sixties with acute or convalescent COVID-19. Sequencing input: peripheral blood. V gene TRBV7-9 combines with J gene TRBJ2-6; 7 bases line up with TRBD1. For the CDR3, the DNA is TGTGCCAGCAGCTTAGAGGGGACAGCAACCCCCTCTGGGGCCAACGTCCTGACTTTC. Protein: CASSLEGTATPSGANVLTF.